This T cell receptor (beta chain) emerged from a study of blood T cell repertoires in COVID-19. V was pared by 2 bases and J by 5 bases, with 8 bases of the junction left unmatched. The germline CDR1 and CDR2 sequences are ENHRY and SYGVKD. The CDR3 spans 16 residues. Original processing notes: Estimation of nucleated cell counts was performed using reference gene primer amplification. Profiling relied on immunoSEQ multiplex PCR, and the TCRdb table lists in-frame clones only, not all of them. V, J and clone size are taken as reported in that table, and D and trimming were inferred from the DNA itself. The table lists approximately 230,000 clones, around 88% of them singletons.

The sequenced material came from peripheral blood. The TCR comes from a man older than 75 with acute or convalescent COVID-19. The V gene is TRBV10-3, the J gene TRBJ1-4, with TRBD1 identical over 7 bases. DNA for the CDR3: TGTGCCATCAGTGAGACTCCGGGACAGCCAAATGAAAAACTGTTTTTT. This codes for CAISETPGQPNEKLFF.